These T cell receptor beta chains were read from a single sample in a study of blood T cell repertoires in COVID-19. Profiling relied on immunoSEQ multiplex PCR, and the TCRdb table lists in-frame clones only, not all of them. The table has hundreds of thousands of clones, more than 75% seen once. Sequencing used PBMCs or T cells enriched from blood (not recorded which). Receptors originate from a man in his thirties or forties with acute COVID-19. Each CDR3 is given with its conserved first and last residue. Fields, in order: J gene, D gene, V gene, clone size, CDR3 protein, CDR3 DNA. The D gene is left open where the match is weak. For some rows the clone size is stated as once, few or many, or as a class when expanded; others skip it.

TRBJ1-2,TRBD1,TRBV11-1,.,CASSPAAGGDGYTF,TGTGCCAGCAGCCCTGCTGCAGGGGGCGATGGCTACACCTTC
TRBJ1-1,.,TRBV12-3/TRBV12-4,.,CASSLPPNTEAFF,TGTGCCAGCAGTTTACCTCCGAACACTGAAGCTTTCTTT
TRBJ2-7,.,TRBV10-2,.,CASSLSYEQYF,TGCGCCAGCAGCCTATCCTACGAGCAGTACTTC
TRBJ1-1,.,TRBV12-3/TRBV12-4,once,CASFQRTTTEAFF,TGTGCCAGCTTTCAGCGGACCACCACTGAAGCTTTCTTT
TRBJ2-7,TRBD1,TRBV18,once,CASSPGTGPEQYF,TGTGCCAGCTCACCAGGGACAGGGCCCGAGCAGTACTTC
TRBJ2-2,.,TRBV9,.,CASSVDGRGTGELFF,TGTGCCAGCAGCGTAGATGGTCGGGGAACCGGGGAGCTGTTTTTT
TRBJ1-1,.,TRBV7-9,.,CASIEQGRAFF,TGTGCCAGCATCGAACAGGGACGGGCTTTCTTT
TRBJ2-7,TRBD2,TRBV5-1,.,CASSLKGSGGLREQYF,TGCGCCAGCAGCTTGAAGGGAAGCGGGGGCTTAAGGGAGCAGTACTTC
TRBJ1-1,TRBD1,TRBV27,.,CASSTMTGRGAAEAFF,TGTGCCAGCAGTACTATGACAGGGCGGGGGGCCGCTGAAGCTTTCTTT
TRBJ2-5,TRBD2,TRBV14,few,CASSRTSGGPGTQYF,TGTGCCAGCAGCCGGACTAGCGGGGGGCCGGGGACCCAGTACTTC
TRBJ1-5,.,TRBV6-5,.,CASSAMTGSNQPQHF,TGTGCCAGCAGCGCGATGACAGGTAGCAATCAGCCCCAGCATTTT
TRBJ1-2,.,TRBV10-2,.,CASSLDRIYGYTF,TGCGCCAGCAGTCTAGACCGAATCTATGGCTACACCTTC
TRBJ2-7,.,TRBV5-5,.,CASSLEQHSYEQYF,TGTGCCAGCAGCTTGGAACAGCACTCCTACGAGCAGTACTTC
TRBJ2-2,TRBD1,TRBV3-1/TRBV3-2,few,CASSQGGTGETGELFF,TGTGCCAGCAGCCAAGGAGGGACAGGGGAAACCGGGGAGCTGTTTTTT
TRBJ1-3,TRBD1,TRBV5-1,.,CASRRDRAVDTIYF,TGCGCCAGCAGGCGGGACAGGGCTGTAGACACCATATATTTT
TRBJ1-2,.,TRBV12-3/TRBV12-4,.,CASSFTPNYGYTF,TGTGCCAGCAGTTTTACACCCAACTATGGCTACACCTTC
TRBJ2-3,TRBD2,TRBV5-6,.,CASSSKGTSGGAFTDTQYF,TGTGCCAGCAGCTCGAAAGGGACTAGCGGGGGGGCCTTCACAGATACGCAGTATTTT
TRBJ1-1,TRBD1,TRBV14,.,CASSHRQGKAFF,TGTGCCAGCAGTCATAGACAGGGGAAAGCTTTCTTT
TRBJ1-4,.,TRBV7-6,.,CASSLDRYDEKLFF,TGTGCCAGCAGCTTAGACAGATACGACGAAAAACTGTTTTTT
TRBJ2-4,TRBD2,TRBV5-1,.,CASSPGLAGPLSIQYF,TGCGCCAGCAGCCCTGGTTTAGCGGGGCCTCTTAGCATTCAGTACTTC
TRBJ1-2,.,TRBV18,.,CASSPDSTNYGYTF,TGTGCCAGCTCACCGGACTCTACTAACTATGGCTACACCTTC
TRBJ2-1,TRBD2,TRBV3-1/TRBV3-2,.,CASSQGLAGAEQFF,TGTGCCAGCAGCCAAGGACTAGCGGGGGCCGAGCAGTTCTTC
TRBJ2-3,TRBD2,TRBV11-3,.,CASSPGGGLTDTQYF,TGTGCCAGCAGCCCGGGGGGGGGCCTGACAGATACGCAGTATTTT
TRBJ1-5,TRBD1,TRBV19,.,CASSDRESQPQHF,TGTGCCAGTAGTGACAGGGAAAGTCAGCCCCAGCATTTT
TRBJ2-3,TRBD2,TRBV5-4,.,CASSPSSGGLGDTQYF,TGTGCCAGCTCCCCCTCTAGCGGGGGGTTGGGGGATACGCAGTATTTT
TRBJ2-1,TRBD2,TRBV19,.,CASSRRPGGSYNEQFF,TGTGCCAGTAGTCGTAGACCGGGGGGCTCCTACAATGAGCAGTTCTTC
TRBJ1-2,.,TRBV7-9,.,CASSLATAGNYGYTF,TGTGCCAGCAGCTTAGCAACGGCAGGGAACTATGGCTACACCTTC
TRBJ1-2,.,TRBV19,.,CASSNGGFYGYTF,TGTGCCAGTAGTAACGGGGGGTTCTATGGCTACACCTTC
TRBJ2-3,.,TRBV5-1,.,CASSLGQGKDTQYF,TGCGCCAGCAGCTTGGGTCAGGGGAAAGATACGCAGTATTTT
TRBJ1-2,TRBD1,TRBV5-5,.,CASSLGQGRYGYTF,TGTGCCAGCAGCTTGGGACAGGGTCGCTATGGCTACACCTTC
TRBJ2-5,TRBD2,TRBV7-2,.,CASSFSGGYQETQYF,TGTGCCAGCAGCTTTAGCGGGGGGTACCAAGAGACCCAGTACTTC